Listed below are T cell receptor beta chains from one sample, sequenced in a study of PD-L1 blockade in urothelial cancer. Sequencing was performed with immunoSEQ multiplex PCR; in TCRdb, only in-frame clones are kept and a portion is missing. This sample has 35,000 to 45,000 clones, with 65% to 90% found just once. The sample in question was PBMCs, obtained around atezolizumab (anti-PD-L1) treatment. Source of these receptors: a man between 60 and 75 years old with urothelial cancer. The CDR3 runs from the conserved cysteine through the conserved F or W. The order of the fields is D gene, V gene, J gene, CDR3 length, clone size, CDR3 protein, CDR3 DNA. The D gene is left open where the match is weak. Rows may omit the clone size; those that give it use once, few, many or a size class.

TRBD1	TRBV6-1	TRBJ1-5	14	few	CASSEGDSGQPQHF	TGTGCCAGCAGTGAGGGGGACAGTGGACAGCCCCAGCATTTT
NA	TRBV5-5	TRBJ2-7	16	NA	CASSTLSIADAYEQYF	TGTGCCAGCAGCACGTTGTCGATAGCGGACGCCTACGAGCAGTACTTC
NA	TRBV5-4	TRBJ1-2	12	NA	CASSFSSTGYTF	TGTGCCAGCAGCTTTAGTTCGACAGGCTACACCTTC
NA	TRBV5-4	TRBJ1-6	15	NA	CASSLGRGMNSPLHF	TGTGCCAGCAGCTTGGGGCGGGGGATGAATTCACCCCTCCACTTT
TRBD1	TRBV6-1	TRBJ1-5	16	NA	CASSETGLRSYQPQHF	TGTGCCAGCAGTGAGACAGGGCTTAGGTCGTATCAGCCCCAGCATTTT
TRBD1	TRBV6-6	TRBJ1-2	15	NA	CASILPGQGASGYTF	TGTGCCAGCATCTTACCGGGACAGGGGGCATCTGGCTACACCTTC
TRBD1	TRBV5-1	TRBJ2-1	16	NA	CASSLGHPYPGGEQFF	TGCGCCAGCAGCCTCGGACATCCATACCCAGGGGGAGAGCAGTTCTTC
NA	TRBV28	TRBJ1-5	13	NA	CASTRQRNQPQHF	TGTGCCAGCACCCGACAGCGCAATCAGCCCCAGCATTTT
TRBD1	TRBV5-4	TRBJ2-2	13	NA	CASSWDRTGELFF	TGTGCCAGCAGCTGGGACAGGACCGGGGAGCTGTTTTTT
NA	TRBV28	TRBJ1-5	14	NA	CASSSPLLSQPQHF	TGTGCCAGCAGTTCCCCATTATTGAGTCAGCCCCAGCATTTT
NA	TRBV2	TRBJ1-1	15	NA	CASSEVTTPNTEAFF	TGTGCCAGCAGTGAAGTTACCACACCGAACACTGAAGCTTTCTTT
NA	TRBV4-1	TRBJ2-5	15	once	CASSQTLGGRETQYF	TGCGCCAGCAGCCAAACCCTAGGTGGAAGGGAGACCCAGTACTTC
TRBD1	TRBV5-6	TRBJ1-2	14	NA	CASSLGPGQGTYTF	TGTGCCAGCAGCTTGGGCCCGGGACAGGGGACGTACACCTTC
TRBD1	TRBV28	TRBJ2-2	17	NA	CASSFSTGTANTGELFF	TGTGCCAGCAGTTTTTCGACCGGGACAGCGAACACCGGGGAGCTGTTTTTT
NA	TRBV2	TRBJ1-5	15	NA	CASSELRVGNQPQHF	TGTGCCAGCAGTGAACTCAGGGTGGGCAATCAGCCCCAGCATTTT
TRBD1	TRBV7-2	TRBJ2-3	17	once	CASSLDRGGQGTDTQYF	TGTGCCAGCAGCTTAGATCGAGGGGGACAGGGAACAGATACGCAGTATTTT
NA	TRBV19	TRBJ1-2	14	once	CASSMGLRNYGYTF	TGTGCCAGTAGTATGGGGCTTCGAAACTATGGCTACACCTTC
NA	TRBV5-1	TRBJ2-2	15	NA	CASSLDRGGTGELFF	TGCGCCAGCAGCTTGGACAGGGGGGGCACCGGGGAGCTGTTTTTT
TRBD1	TRBV4-1	TRBJ2-5	16	few	CASSQKRQGSRETQYF	TGCGCCAGCAGCCAGAAACGACAGGGGAGTCGCGAGACCCAGTACTTC
TRBD2	TRBV18	TRBJ2-7	16	NA	CASSPKLAGLSYEQYF	TGTGCCAGCTCACCAAAACTAGCGGGGCTCTCCTACGAGCAGTACTTC
NA	TRBV11-1	TRBJ2-7	16	NA	CASSSRGTGDYYEQYF	TGTGCCAGCAGCTCTAGGGGAACAGGAGATTACTACGAGCAGTACTTC
NA	TRBV6-1	TRBJ1-6	14	few	CASRTDRDNSPLHF	TGTGCCAGCAGAACTGACAGAGACAATTCACCCCTCCACTTT
NA	TRBV7-9	TRBJ1-4	13	NA	CASSFGEGEKLFF	TGTGCCAGCAGCTTTGGGGAGGGTGAAAAACTGTTTTTT
TRBD2	TRBV5-4	TRBJ2-5	16	NA	CASSLAAGGWEETQYF	TGTGCCAGCAGCTTGGCAGCGGGGGGTTGGGAAGAGACCCAGTACTTC
NA	TRBV7-9	TRBJ2-7	14	once	CASSPPVAGDEQYF	TGTGCCAGCAGCCCCCCCGTAGCAGGGGACGAGCAGTACTTC
TRBD1	TRBV7-3	TRBJ2-2	13	NA	CASWKTGTGELFF	TGTGCCAGCTGGAAGACAGGGACCGGGGAGCTGTTTTTT
TRBD1	TRBV28	TRBJ2-5	14	NA	CASSPGTVRETQYF	TGTGCCAGCAGTCCGGGGACAGTCAGAGAGACCCAGTACTTC
NA	TRBV7-9	TRBJ1-6	15	NA	CASSPDGGLNSPLHF	TGTGCCAGCAGCCCCGACGGGGGACTTAATTCACCCCTCCACTTT
TRBD1	TRBV6-5	TRBJ1-1	13	NA	CASSYAGGTEAFF	TGTGCCAGCAGTTACGCAGGGGGCACTGAAGCTTTCTTT
TRBD1	TRBV5-1	TRBJ2-7	15	NA	CASSLSRDRVYEQYF	TGCGCCAGCAGCTTGTCCCGGGACAGGGTCTACGAGCAGTACTTC
NA	TRBV28	TRBJ2-3	16	NA	CASSDPGSKSTDTQYF	TGTGCCAGCAGTGACCCCGGGTCCAAAAGCACAGATACGCAGTATTTT
NA	TRBV7-9	TRBJ1-2	14	NA	CASSWGGEENGYTF	TGTGCCAGCAGTTGGGGGGGGGAGGAAAATGGCTACACCTTC
TRBD2	TRBV11-3	TRBJ2-3	14	few	CASSLVKTSGSQYF	TGTGCCAGCAGCTTAGTAAAGACTAGCGGGTCGCAGTATTTT
NA	TRBV5-4	TRBJ1-2	14	NA	CASSLLPGNYGYTF	TGTGCCAGCAGCTTGCTTCCAGGGAACTATGGCTACACCTTC
NA	TRBV30	TRBJ1-6	14	NA	CAWSPPGNNSPLHF	TGTGCCTGGAGCCCCCCGGGGAATAATTCACCCCTCCACTTT
TRBD2	TRBV28	TRBJ2-1	15	NA	CASSLQRGNNNEQFF	TGTGCCAGCAGTCTCCAGCGGGGTAATAACAATGAGCAGTTCTTC
TRBD1	TRBV25-1	TRBJ1-4	12	NA	CASTGGNEKLFF	TGTGCCAGCACAGGGGGCAATGAAAAACTGTTTTTT
NA	TRBV9	TRBJ1-6	14	NA	CASSVAAGNSPLHF	TGTGCCAGCAGCGTAGCGGCAGGGAATTCACCCCTCCACTTT
TRBD1	TRBV6-5	TRBJ2-1	16	NA	CASSYAAGTGPQAQFF	TGTGCCAGCAGTTACGCCGCCGGGACAGGCCCTCAAGCGCAGTTCTTC
TRBD2	TRBV4-1	TRBJ2-1	15	NA	CASSTLAGVDDEQFF	TGCGCCAGCAGCACCCTAGCGGGGGTCGACGATGAGCAGTTCTTC
TRBD2	TRBV11-3	TRBJ2-5	16	NA	CASSSGLAGLEETQYF	TGTGCCAGCAGCTCCGGACTAGCGGGGCTCGAAGAGACCCAGTACTTC